This T cell receptor beta chain emerged from a study of a mutant IDH1 vaccine in newly diagnosed glioma. Study information: The start of vaccination came 4-6 weeks after radiotherapy alone, or with temozolomide cycles. Previous care, which was radiotherapy, temozolomide, or both, most often involved both.

V was pared by 9 bases and J by 5 bases, with 13 bases between. CDR3 length equals 12 residues. Germline CDR1 and CDR2: MRHNA and SNTAGT. Specified time point: week 35, safety follow-up. In the vaccine, a single dose held 300 ug of the mutant IDH1 20-mer peptide, along with topical imiquimod. Eight vaccinations reached patients in weeks 1, 3, 5, 7, 11, 15, 19 and 23. Each tumor in the donors was a new WHO grade 3 or 4 astrocytoma, IDH1-mutant and ATRX-lost. About this clone itself: Its specificity is unknown.

Repertoires were generated with immunoSEQ multiplex PCR, while TCRdb's copy carries only in-frame clones and drops some. The table includes some 57,000 clones, 84% detected once. This chain links TRBV6-4 with TRBJ1-2; D might be TRBD1 (6 bases). This clonotype originated in a woman aged 18-29 years with glioma. Sequences were derived from PBMCs, sampled from a glioma patient whose treatment included an IDH1 peptide vaccine. The CDR3 DNA reads TGTGCCAGTAGCCAACAGGGTTATGGCTACACCTTC. Its protein product is CASSQQGYGYTF.